These 25 T cell receptor beta chains were sequenced from one sample in a study of T cell responses to AZD1222 COVID-19 vaccine (dated by TCRdb to about 2021). The meaning of the sample's time point label: baseline before first vaccination. Read against the paper, the sample's treatment or condition label means: meningococcal conjugate vaccine given as trial control. Libraries were prepared through the immunoSEQ multiplex PCR assay. Entries here come from immuneACCESS through TCRdb and include only in-frame sequences with V and J called. Some clones fail to appear in such tables; in the studies checked, an unresolved V gene covers under half of the shortfall, and the cause of the remainder is unknown. The sample table records 130,000 or so clones; approximately 90% of these occur just once. Approximately 10% of the sample goes to the ten largest clones. Here the sequenced sample was peripheral blood, taken on day 0 of MenACWY control vaccination. The receptor source for this set is an adult in good health.

The chain couples TRBV15 to TRBJ2-3, with TRBD2 matching 10 bases. This CDR3 has 17 amino acids. Germline CDR1 LNHNV, CDR2 YYDKDF (reference sequence). V lost 4 bases, J lost 1 base, and 8 bases stayed unmatched. The CDR3 sequence: CATSTSYGTSGTDTQYF. The CDR3 nucleotides are TGTGCCACCAGCACTTCATACGGGACTAGCGGCACAGATACGCAGTATTTT.

This chain uses TRBV6-5 with TRBJ1-2, with D perhaps TRBD1 (5 bases). Germline V CDR1 and CDR2: MNHEY, SVGAGI. Trimming left V 5 bases short and J 2 bases short, with 15 bases between. The CDR3 is made up of 15 amino acids. CDR3 residues: CASSTTGTANYGYTF. CDR3 DNA: TGTGCCAGCAGTACTACCGGGACGGCGAACTATGGCTACACCTTC.

The chain links TRBV11-3 to TRBJ2-7; 11 bases align to TRBD1. This CDR3 region has 17 residues. The V gene end was trimmed by 5 bases and the J gene end by 2 bases; junction bases not matched to a gene: 11. The germline gives CDR1 SGHNT, CDR2 YENEEA. This CDR3 reads CASSLVGQGATPYEQYF. CDR3 bases: TGTGCCAGCAGCCTAGTCGGACAGGGGGCAACCCCCTACGAGCAGTACTTC.

The rearrangement joins TRBV11-3 to TRBJ2-1; no definite D call. The CDR3 is made up of 15 amino acids. V was clipped by 2 bases and J by 6 bases, with 14 bases between them. CDR1 is SGHNT, CDR2 YENEEA, per germline. Written as DNA, the CDR3 is TGTGCCAGCAGCTTATCAGATGCGTTTTCCAATGAGCAGTTCTTC. Amino acid sequence: CASSLSDAFSNEQFF.

This sequence joins TRBV19 and TRBJ1-2, with 7 bases identical to TRBD1. CDR1 LNHDA and CDR2 SQIVND come from the germline V gene (reference sequence). This CDR3 contains 13 residues. With V trimmed by 5 bases and J by 5 bases, 5 bases remained unmatched. The CDR3 region is CASSSRDSYGYTF. CDR3 in DNA: TGTGCCAGTAGTTCAAGGGACAGTTATGGCTACACCTTC.

The rearrangement joins TRBV24-1 to TRBJ2-3; D unresolved. Germline V CDR1 and CDR2: KGHDR, SFDVKD. There are 12 residues in the CDR3. V dropped 4 bases and J dropped 8 bases, with 9 bases sitting between them. This CDR3 reads CATSETKGTQYF. The CDR3 coding sequence is TGTGCCACCAGTGAGACCAAAGGTACGCAGTATTTT.

This chain connects TRBV6-4 to TRBJ1-6; D is unresolved. CDR1 MRHNA and CDR2 SNTAGT come from the germline V gene. CDR3 length equals 13 residues. V dropped 5 bases and J dropped 9 bases, with 11 bases sitting between them. The CDR3 is CASSREEGSPLHF. CDR3 DNA: TGTGCCAGCAGTCGTGAGGAGGGTTCACCCCTCCACTTT.

The V call is TRBV2, the J call TRBJ1-1; unclear D gene. Trimming shortened V by 1 base and J by 5 bases, and 8 bases separated the two germline ends. The CDR3 sequence is 13 residues long. CDR1 and CDR2 (germline): SNHLY, FYNNEI. The CDR3 sequence: CASSEVRLTEAFF. CDR3 in DNA: TGTGCCAGCAGTGAAGTAAGGTTAACTGAAGCTTTCTTT.

V usage is TRBV6-5 and J usage is TRBJ2-5; D tentatively fits TRBD1 or TRBD2 (6 bases each). The CDR3 runs to 13 residues. Germline V gives CDR1 MNHEY, CDR2 SVGAGI. Trimming left V 10 bases short and J 4 bases short, with 16 bases between. The CDR3 protein is CANRQEGGETQYF. In DNA form, the CDR3 reads TGTGCCAATAGACAGGAGGGAGGAGAGACCCAGTACTTC.

This chain connects TRBV5-1 to TRBJ1-1, with 7 nucleotides matching TRBD1. Trimming at V came to 4 bases and at J to 0 bases, leaving 3 bases not matched to a gene. CDR3 length equals 14 residues. The germline V gene has CDR1 SGHRS and CDR2 YFSETQ. CDR3 DNA: TGCGCCAGCAGCGGGGACAGCTTGAACACTGAAGCTTTCTTT. It codes for CASSGDSLNTEAFF.

The rearrangement joins TRBV7-2 to TRBJ2-1; TRBD1 matches 7 bases. CDR3 length equals 14 residues. V shed 1 base, J shed 7 bases, and the junction held 4 bases outside the gene matches. Germline CDR1 SGHTA, CDR2 FQGNSA. CDR3 sequence: CASSLVGTANEQFF. Written as DNA, the CDR3 is TGTGCCAGCAGCTTAGTTGGGACAGCGAATGAGCAGTTCTTC. The full variable domain, rest sourced from reference TRBV7-2 and TRBJ2-1, is GAGVSQSPSNKVTEKGKDVELRCDPISGHTALYWYRQSLGQGLEFLIYFQGNSAPDKSGLPSDRFSAERTGGSVSTLTIQRTQQEDSAVYLCASSLVGTANEQFFGPGTRLTVL.

Concerning this clone: Distinct nucleotide sequences in the sample also encode this CDR3. This chain connects TRBV5-1 to TRBJ1-1; TRBD1 aligns across 7 bases. This CDR3 has 13 amino acids. The trim removed 2 bases at V and 4 bases at J, leaving 2 bases unmatched. Germline V CDR1 and CDR2: SGHRS, YFSETQ. The CDR3 bases are TGCGCCAGCAGCTTAGGGGGCCCCACTGAAGCTTTCTTT. Translating gives CASSLGGPTEAFF.

The chain couples TRBV29-1 to TRBJ1-1, with TRBD1 as a possible D gene (6 bases). Germline assignment: CDR1 SQVTM and CDR2 ANQGSEA. The V gene lost 6 bases and the J gene lost 3 bases, with 14 bases spanning the gap. This CDR3 contains 13 residues. This CDR3 reads CSVRRGADTEAFF. The DNA of the CDR3 is TGCAGCGTCCGTAGGGGGGCCGACACTGAAGCTTTCTTT.

J is TRBJ2-7 and V is TRBV12-3 or TRBV12-4, with D unclear. V lost 5 bases and J 2 bases, leaving 10 bases between the germline ends. The CDR3 contains 13 residues. CDR3 bases: TGTGCCAGCAGTCCCCTAGTCGCCTACGAGCAGTACTTC. The encoded protein is CASSPLVAYEQYF.

The V and J genes are TRBV9 and TRBJ1-5; D is possibly TRBD1 (6 bases). In germline, CDR1 is SGDLS, CDR2 YYNGEE. This CDR3 is 15 amino acids long. The V gene lost 10 bases and the J gene lost 6 bases, with 23 bases spanning the gap. As DNA, the CDR3 is TGTGCCGCCAGGTGGGGGGCTATGAGGTGTCAGCCCCAGCATTTT. It translates to CAARWGAMRCQPQHF.

The chain combines TRBV4-1 with TRBJ1-2, with 9 bases fitting TRBD1. CDR1 is MGHRA, CDR2 YSYEKL, per germline. The V gene end was trimmed by 4 bases and the J gene end by 2 bases; junction bases not matched to a gene: 5. This CDR3 is built from 15 residues. The CDR3 is CASSPGQGSNYGYTF. The CDR3 DNA reads TGCGCCAGCAGCCCGGGACAGGGATCCAACTATGGCTACACCTTC.

V usage is TRBV30 and J usage is TRBJ2-7; D not certain. The V end lost 1 base, the J end lost 7 bases, and 17 bases lay between the germline ends. This CDR3 spans 14 amino acids. In germline, CDR1 is GTSNPN, CDR2 SVGIG (reference sequence). As DNA, the CDR3 is TGTGCCTGGAGTGGTTCAGGCCCTCTTAGGGAGCAGTACTTC. This gives the protein CAWSGSGPLREQYF.

The V and J genes are TRBV9 and TRBJ1-2; the D gene is possibly TRBD1 (5 bases). Germline V CDR1 and CDR2: SGDLS, YYNGEE. This CDR3 has 14 amino acids. V shed 0 bases and J shed 7 bases, with 13 bases lying between them. Written as DNA, the CDR3 is TGTGCCAGCAGCGTAGGGGAAGGGGCTGGTGGCTACACCTTC. Translation gives CASSVGEGAGGYTF. The whole variable domain, remainder taken from reference TRBV9 and TRBJ1-2, is DSGVTQTPKHLITATGQRVTLRCSPRSGDLSVYWYQQSLDQGLQFLIQYYNGEERAKGNILERFSAQQFPDLHSELNLSSLELGDSALYFCASSVGEGAGGYTFGSGTRLTVV.

The genes are TRBV18 and TRBJ1-2; 7 bases fit TRBD1. V lost 6 bases and J lost 0; bases outside the gene matches: 7. The CDR3 spans 15 residues. CDR1 and CDR2 (germline): KGHSH, LQKENI. The CDR3 region is CASSLDRASNYGYTF. CDR3 in DNA: TGTGCCAGCTCTCTCGACAGGGCTTCTAACTATGGCTACACCTTC. Complete variable domain (other parts from reference TRBV18 and TRBJ1-2): NAGVMQNPRHLVRRRGQEARLRCSPMKGHSHVYWYRQLPEEGLKFMVYLQKENIIDESGMPKERFSAEFPKEGPSILRIQQVVRGDSAAYFCASSLDRASNYGYTFGSGTRLTVV.

In its sample, this clone was seen a few times. J is TRBJ2-7 and V is TRBV19; perhaps TRBD2 as D (6 bases). Germline V gene lookup returns CDR1 LNHDA and CDR2 SQIVND (reference sequence). The CDR3 has 19 residues. Trimming removed 7 bases from V and 1 base from J, with 29 bases in between. The CDR3 DNA reads TGTGCCAGTAAAAGTAAGGCGGGAATCGGCGCCCAAAGGTCCTACGAGCAGTACTTC. Amino acid sequence: CASKSKAGIGAQRSYEQYF.

CDR3 amino acids: CASSPSVYEQYF. CDR3 DNA sequence: TGTGCCAGCTCACCATCCGTTTACGAGCAGTACTTC. The genes are TRBV18 and TRBJ2-7; no clear D gene. Deletions cut 2 bases from V and 4 bases from J, with 6 bases between. The CDR3 has 12 residues. Germline CDR1 reads KGHSH; CDR2 reads LQKENI.

The chain is built from TRBV10-3 and TRBJ2-7, with 13 bases lining up with TRBD2. Germline V gene data show CDR1 as ENHRY and CDR2 as SYGVKD. V gave up 4 bases and J gave up 5 bases; unmatched junction bases: 2. The CDR3 is made up of 14 amino acids. CDR3 DNA sequence: TGTGCCATCAGTGGGACTAGCGGGAGCGACGAGCAGTACTTC. The encoded protein is CAISGTSGSDEQYF.

The chain employs TRBV3-1 (or the pseudogene TRBV3-2) and TRBJ2-1, with 11 nucleotides matching TRBD2. This CDR3 is built from 16 residues. The V gene's germline CDR1 is LGHDT and CDR2 YNNKEL (reference sequence). J lost 2 bases, V lost 4 bases, and 4 bases had no gene match. This CDR3 reads CASSLGLAGAYNEQFF. DNA for the CDR3: TGTGCCAGCAGCCTCGGACTAGCGGGCGCCTACAATGAGCAGTTCTTC.

The chain employs TRBV6-5 and TRBJ1-1; possible D gene TRBD1, 6 bases. This CDR3 is built from 15 residues. The ends were cut back, 6 bases at V and 7 bases at J, with 21 bases in the middle. Germline CDR1 reads MNHEY; CDR2 reads SVGAGI. The CDR3 DNA sequence: TGTGCCAGCAGGTCCGAAAGTACAGGGTATGGTGAAGCTTTCTTT. Protein product: CASRSESTGYGEAFF.

The CDR3 nucleotides are TGTGCCAGCAGCTCCCCCGGCTATGAGCAGTTCTTC. Protein product: CASSSPGYEQFF. This chain links TRBV11-3 with TRBJ2-1; D is unresolved. Germline V lookup: CDR1 SGHNT, CDR2 YENEEA. V lost 4 bases and J 8 bases, leaving 9 bases between the germline ends. The CDR3 is 12 residues long. The variable domain in full, completed from reference TRBV11-3 and TRBJ2-1, reads EAGVVQSPRYKIIEKKQPVAFWCNPISGHNTLYWYLQNLGQGPELLIRYENEEAVDDSQLPKDRFSAERLKGVDSTLKIQPAELGDSAVYLCASSSPGYEQFFGPGTRLTVL.